Following are 20 T cell receptor beta chains from one sample sequenced in a study of T cells in Graves' hyperthyroidism and ophthalmopathy (dated by TCRdb to 2018 to 2020). To prepare the library, multiplex PCR was applied. Instrument on record: Illumina HiSeq 2000. Amplification of TCR beta CDR3 regions was carried out from RNA transcripts. The TCR CDR3 was subjected to a first round of RT-PCR using the HTBI primer set and the Qiagen OneStep RT-PCR kit. TCRdb ran its own pipeline on the public reads, namely fastp trimming at Q25 and MiXCR clone calling, and kept in-frame beta chains. Each entry is one CDR3 protein sequence, shown with its most common DNA and genes. The sample table contains almost 600,000 distinct CDR3 sequences; only one count was recorded for 14% of them. The ten largest clones represent 5.8% of the sample. The sample consisted of blood. All receptors derive from a woman in her twenties or thirties with Graves' hyperthyroidism that later progressed to Graves' ophthalmopathy.

The chain links TRBV6-1 to TRBJ1-1; 12 nucleotides line up with TRBD1. Per germline, CDR1 MNHNS and CDR2 SASEGT. The CDR3 is 15 amino acids. With V trimmed by 5 bases and J by 2 bases, 3 bases remained unmatched. DNA of the CDR3: TGTGCCAGCAGTACCGGGACAGGGGGCAACACTGAAGCTTTCTTT. This encodes CASSTGTGGNTEAFF.

This clonotype was seen only a few times. This chain uses TRBV12-3 or TRBV12-4 with TRBJ2-7; 10 positions match TRBD2. There are 12 residues in the CDR3. The ends lost 10 bases at V and 3 bases at J; junction bases unmatched: 3. The chain's CDR3 is CAIAGGGYEQYF. CDR3 bases: TGTGCCATAGCGGGAGGCGGCTACGAGCAGTACTTC.

This clonotype was seen a handful of times. The junction differs from germline at one of its ends, possibly a read error. The gene calls are TRBV9 and TRBJ1-1; no definite D call. The CDR3 covers 13 residues. Germline lookup yields CDR1 SGDLS and CDR2 YYNGEE. CDR3 loop: CASNVAQDTEAFF. CDR3 nucleotides: TGTGCCAGCAACGTAGCTCAGGACACTGAAGCTTTCTTT. Based on the CDR3 plus reference TRBV9 and TRBJ1-1, the full variable domain is DSGVTQTPKHLITATGQRVTLRCSPRSGDLSVYWYQQSLDQGLQFLIQYYNGEERAKGNILERFSAQQFPDLHSELNLSSLELGDSALYFCASNVAQDTEAFFGQGTRLTVV.

As for this clonotype: With a much larger clone just one base away, this may be a read error. This chain connects TRBV7-9 to TRBJ2-1, with 9 bases lining up with TRBD1. CDR3 size: 17 residues. Per the germline V gene, CDR1 is SEHNR and CDR2 is FQNEAQ (reference sequence). The V and J ends lost 6 bases and 6 bases, in that order; junction bases with no gene match: 15. CDR3: CASSLLYRDRVSNEQFF. CDR3 DNA sequence: TGTGCCAGCAGTTTACTCTATCGGGACAGGGTTTCCAATGAGCAGTTCTTC.

For this clonotype: The germline gene is not matched at one end of the junction; a read error may be the cause. The V call is TRBV5-1, the J call TRBJ2-7, with 9 bases fitting TRBD1. This CDR3 has 14 residues. CDR1 SGHRS and CDR2 YFSETQ come from the germline V gene. CDR3 region: CASSWGQGPREQYF. CDR3 DNA sequence: TGTGCCAGCAGCTGGGGACAGGGCCCCCGCGAGCAGTACTTC.

For this clonotype: A much bigger clone sits one base away, suggesting this may be a read error. The CDR3 DNA reads as TGTGTCAGCAGCTTAGGACTAGCGGGAGAGGGGCAGTTCTTC. Protein product: CVSSLGLAGEGQFF. V and J are TRBV5-8 and TRBJ2-1; the match to TRBD2 covers 13 bases. From germline, CDR1 is SGHTS and CDR2 YDEGEE. This CDR3 spans 14 amino acids. The full variable domain, rest sourced from reference TRBV5-8 and TRBJ2-1, is EAGVTQSPTHLIKTRGQQATLRCSPISGHTSVYWYQQALGLGLQFLLWYDEGEERNRGNFPPRFSGRQFPNYSSELNVNALELEDSALYLCVSSLGLAGEGQFFGPGTRLTVL.

The chain links TRBV9 to TRBJ2-1, with 7 bases fitting TRBD2. Germline trimming cut 4 bases from V and 9 bases from J; bases unmatched to any gene: 10. The germline CDR1 and CDR2 sequences are SGDLS and YYNGEE. CDR3 length: 14 residues. CDR3 nucleotides: TGTGCCAGCAGCCCTCCTAGCGGCCTCGGTGAGCAGTTCTTC. This encodes CASSPPSGLGEQFF. The variable domain in full, with the rest retrieved from reference TRBV9 and TRBJ2-1, is DSGVTQTPKHLITATGQRVTLRCSPRSGDLSVYWYQQSLDQGLQFLIQYYNGEERAKGNILERFSAQQFPDLHSELNLSSLELGDSALYFCASSPPSGLGEQFFGPGTRLTVL.

The chain recombines TRBV30 with TRBJ1-2; D gene ambiguous. Per the germline V gene, CDR1 is GTSNPN and CDR2 is SVGIG (reference sequence). The CDR3 consists of 14 residues. V lost 3 bases and J 1 base, leaving 12 bases between the germline ends. The CDR3 loop reads CAWRIGSFNYGYTF. DNA for the CDR3: TGTGCCTGGAGGATAGGCAGCTTTAACTATGGCTACACCTTC.

This clonotype was counted many times. The chain combines TRBV14 with TRBJ2-7; D is tentatively TRBD1 or TRBD2 (5 bases each). CDR3 length: 14 residues. The V end lost 4 bases, the J end lost 5 bases, and 15 bases lay between the germline ends. Per the germline V gene, CDR1 is SGHDN and CDR2 is FVKESK. The CDR3 loop reads CASSPRVGPDEQYF. For the CDR3, the DNA is TGTGCCAGCAGCCCCAGGGTGGGACCGGACGAGCAGTACTTC.

The chain employs TRBV7-9 and TRBJ1-5, with TRBD1 matching over 10 bases. This CDR3 has 17 amino acids. The germline gives CDR1 SEHNR, CDR2 FQNEAQ (reference sequence). With 5 bases clipped from V and 0 bases from J, the junction kept 7 bases outside the gene matches. As DNA, the CDR3 is TGTGCCAGCAGCCCCGGGACAGGGGCTTTTAGCAATCAGCCCCAGCATTTT. Its translation: CASSPGTGAFSNQPQHF.

In its sample, this clonotype was seen many times. The J gene is TRBJ2-3, the V gene TRBV11-2; weak D call: TRBD2 (5 bases). The CDR3 sequence is 15 residues long. Germline V gene data show CDR1 as SGHAT and CDR2 as FQNNGV. Trimming pared 1 base from V and 3 bases from J, leaving 11 bases between. DNA for the CDR3: TGTGCCAGCAGCTTAGGAAAGCGGCTAACAGATACGCAGTATTTT. Translated, it gives CASSLGKRLTDTQYF.

This clonotype occurred many times. V gene TRBV3-1 combines with J gene TRBJ2-4, with TRBD1 identical over 9 bases. The CDR3 length is 17 residues. Germline V lookup: CDR1 LGHDT, CDR2 YNNKEL (reference sequence). The J segment lost 6 bases and the V segment lost 3 bases, leaving 12 bases of the junction unmatched. This chain's CDR3 is CASSQSRDRVSGNIQYF. The DNA of the CDR3 is TGTGCCAGCAGCCAGTCCCGGGACAGGGTGTCCGGAAACATTCAGTACTTC. Full variable domain (rest looked up from reference TRBV3-1 and TRBJ2-4): DTAVSQTPKYLVTQMGNDKSIKCEQNLGHDTMYWYKQDSKKFLKIMFSYNNKELIINETVPNRFSPKSPDKAHLNLHINSLELGDSAVYFCASSQSRDRVSGNIQYFGAGTRLSVL.

This clonotype occurred many times. The V and J genes are TRBV20-1 and TRBJ2-6; possible D gene TRBD1, 5 bases. Germline assignment: CDR1 DFQATT and CDR2 SNEGSKA (reference sequence). This CDR3 is built from 15 residues. V dropped 5 bases and J dropped 2 bases, with 13 bases sitting between them. The CDR3 sequence is CSAQPQGAGANVLTF. CDR3 DNA sequence: TGCAGTGCTCAGCCTCAGGGTGCTGGGGCCAACGTCCTGACTTTC.

This clonotype appeared many times. The rearrangement joins TRBV27 to TRBJ2-7; 8 bases line up with TRBD1. The ends lost 8 bases at V and 2 bases at J; junction bases unmatched: 8. The CDR3 is 14 residues long. In germline, CDR1 is MNHEY, CDR2 SMNVEV (reference sequence). The CDR3 is CASRVGTGPYEQYF. The DNA of the CDR3 is TGTGCCAGCCGAGTCGGGACAGGCCCCTACGAGCAGTACTTC.

This clonotype has a handful of counts. This sequence joins TRBV25-1 and TRBJ1-5; D possibly corresponds to TRBD1 (6 bases). CDR1 and CDR2 (germline): MGHDK, SYGVNS. The CDR3 contains 13 residues. V was pared by 3 bases and J by 6 bases, with 9 bases between. This CDR3 is CASSEGDIQPQHF. In DNA form, the CDR3 reads TGTGCCAGCAGTGAGGGGGACATTCAGCCCCAGCATTTT.

The sample holds many counts of this clonotype. This chain uses TRBV27 with TRBJ2-7, with 15 nucleotides matching TRBD2. The ends lost 4 bases at V and 7 bases at J; junction bases unmatched: 5. The CDR3 is 15 amino acids. Germline V lookup: CDR1 MNHEY, CDR2 SMNVEV (reference sequence). The CDR3 coding sequence is TGTGCCAGCAGTTCGGGACTAGCGGGAGGTGGAGAGCAGTACTTC. Protein product: CASSSGLAGGGEQYF.

In its sample, this clonotype was seen a few times. This may be a read error, as it is one base from a much larger clone. V and J are TRBV10-3 and TRBJ1-1; 7 bases match TRBD1. In germline, CDR1 is ENHRY, CDR2 SYGVKD. J lost 6 bases, V lost 6 bases, and 7 bases had no gene match. The CDR3 has 13 residues. For the CDR3, the DNA is TGTGCCATCAGCGATGACAGGGTGCCTGAAGCTTTCTTT. Amino acid sequence: CAISDDRVPEAFF.

This clonotype came up many times. The chain employs TRBV20-1 and TRBJ1-1; weak D call: TRBD1 (6 bases). The CDR3 totals 11 residues. Trimming removed 6 bases from V and 7 bases from J, with 12 bases in between. Per the germline V gene, CDR1 is DFQATT and CDR2 is SNEGSKA (reference sequence). The DNA of the CDR3 is TGCAGTGCCTCCTCAGGGGTTGAAGCTTTCTTT. Its protein product is CSASSGVEAFF.

This clonotype was seen a handful of times. The chain links TRBV27 to TRBJ2-7, with D unclear. V was cut by 3 bases and J by 6 bases, with 18 bases left in between. CDR1 and CDR2 (germline): MNHEY, SMNVEV (reference sequence). The CDR3 totals 15 residues. In DNA form, the CDR3 reads TGTGCCAGCAGTTTCGCGACTGAGACCCCTGGCGAGCAGTACTTC. This gives the protein CASSFATETPGEQYF.

This clonotype was counted many times. This rearrangement joins TRBV20-1 to TRBJ1-3; the D gene is possibly TRBD1 (5 bases). The CDR3 is made up of 14 amino acids. Trimming pared 6 bases from V and 4 bases from J, leaving 16 bases between. Looked up from germline, CDR1 is DFQATT and CDR2 is SNEGSKA (reference sequence). In nucleotides, the CDR3 is TGCAGTGCCCCTCGGTGGGGGGAAGGAAACACCATATATTTT. This sequence encodes CSAPRWGEGNTIYF.